This TCR beta chain was found in a study of control samples from healthy donors and cancer patients. The V end was cut by 3 bases, the J end by 1 base, with 8 bases between. Germline loops: CDR1 SGHTA, CDR2 FQGNSA. There are 14 residues in the CDR3. Generated by immunoSEQ multiplex PCR, the TCRdb table keeps only in-frame clones and is missing some. The sample has 80,000 or so clones, about 95% seen once. The receptor comes from a woman in her 40s in good health. Sequenced input: blood. This chain links TRBV7-2 with TRBJ2-3; D might be TRBD1 or TRBD2, each matching 5 bases. CDR3 in amino acids: CASSFLGGTDTQYF. The DNA of the CDR3 is TGTGCCAGCAGCTTTTTGGGGGGCACAGATACGCAGTATTTT.